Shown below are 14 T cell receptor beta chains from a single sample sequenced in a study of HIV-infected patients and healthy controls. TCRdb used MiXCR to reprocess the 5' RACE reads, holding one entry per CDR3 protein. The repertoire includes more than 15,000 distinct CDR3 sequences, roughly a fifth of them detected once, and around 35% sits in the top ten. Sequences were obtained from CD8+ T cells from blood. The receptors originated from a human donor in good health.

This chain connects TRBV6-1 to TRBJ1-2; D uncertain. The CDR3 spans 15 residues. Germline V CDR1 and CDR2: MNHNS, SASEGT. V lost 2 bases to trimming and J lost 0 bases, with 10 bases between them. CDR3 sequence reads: CASSELSGANYGYTF. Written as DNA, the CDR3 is TGTGCCAGCAGTGAATTATCTGGAGCTAACTATGGCTACACCTTC.

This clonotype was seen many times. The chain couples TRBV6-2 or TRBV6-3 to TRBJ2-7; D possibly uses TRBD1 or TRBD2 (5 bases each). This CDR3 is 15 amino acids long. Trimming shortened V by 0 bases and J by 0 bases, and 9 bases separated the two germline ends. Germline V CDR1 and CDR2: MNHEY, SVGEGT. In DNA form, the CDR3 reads TGTGCCAGCAGTTACTCTGGGGGTTTCTCCTACGAGCAGTACTTC. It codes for CASSYSGGFSYEQYF.

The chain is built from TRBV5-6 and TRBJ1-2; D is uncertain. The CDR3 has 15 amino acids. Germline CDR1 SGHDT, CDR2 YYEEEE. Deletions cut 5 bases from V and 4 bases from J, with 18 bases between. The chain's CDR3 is CASRTIINVLYGYTF. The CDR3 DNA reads TGTGCCAGCAGGACAATAATAAATGTTCTCTATGGCTACACCTTC.

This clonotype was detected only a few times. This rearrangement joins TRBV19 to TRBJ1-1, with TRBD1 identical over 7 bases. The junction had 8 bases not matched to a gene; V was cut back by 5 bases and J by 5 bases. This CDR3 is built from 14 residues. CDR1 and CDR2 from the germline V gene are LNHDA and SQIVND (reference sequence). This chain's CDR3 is CASSPAPDRTEAFF. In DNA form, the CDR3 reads TGTGCCAGTAGTCCCGCCCCGGACAGGACTGAAGCTTTCTTT. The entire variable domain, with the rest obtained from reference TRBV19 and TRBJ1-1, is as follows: DGGITQSPKYLFRKEGQNVTLSCEQNLNHDAMYWYRQDPGQGLRLIYYSQIVNDFQKGDIAEGYSVSREKKESFPLTVTSAQKNPTAFYLCASSPAPDRTEAFFGQGTRLTVV.

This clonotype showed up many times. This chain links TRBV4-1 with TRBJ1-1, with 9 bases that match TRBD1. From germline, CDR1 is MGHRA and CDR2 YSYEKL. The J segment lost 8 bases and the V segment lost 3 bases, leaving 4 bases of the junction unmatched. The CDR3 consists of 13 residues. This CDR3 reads CASSHGGTGEAFF. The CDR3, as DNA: TGCGCCAGCAGCCACGGGGGGACAGGGGAAGCTTTCTTT.

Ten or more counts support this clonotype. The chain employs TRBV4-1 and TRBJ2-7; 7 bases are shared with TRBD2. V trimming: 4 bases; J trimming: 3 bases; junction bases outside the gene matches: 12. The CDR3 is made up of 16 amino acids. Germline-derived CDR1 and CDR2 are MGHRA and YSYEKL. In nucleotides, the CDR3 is TGCGCCAGCAGCCGAAACTTCCTAGCGGTCCACTACGAGCAGTACTTC. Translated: CASSRNFLAVHYEQYF.

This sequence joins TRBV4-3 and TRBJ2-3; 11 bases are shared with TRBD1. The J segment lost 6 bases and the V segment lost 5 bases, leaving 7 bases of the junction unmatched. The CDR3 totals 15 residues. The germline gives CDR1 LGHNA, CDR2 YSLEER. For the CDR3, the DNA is TGCGCCAGCAGCTTTCGGACAGGGGGCGCGGATACGCAGTATTTT. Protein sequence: CASSFRTGGADTQYF.

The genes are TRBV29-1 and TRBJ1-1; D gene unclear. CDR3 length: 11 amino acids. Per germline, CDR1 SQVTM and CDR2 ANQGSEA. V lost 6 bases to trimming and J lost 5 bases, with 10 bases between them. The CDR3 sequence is CSVRVRTEAFF. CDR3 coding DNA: TGCAGCGTAAGGGTCCGGACTGAAGCTTTCTTT.

The CDR3: CASSVEGLAGVKETQYF. The CDR3 region has the DNA TGTGCCAGCAGCGTAGAGGGACTAGCGGGAGTAAAAGAGACCCAGTACTTC. The chain links TRBV9 to TRBJ2-5; 14 nucleotides match TRBD2. Trimming took 0 bases from V and 3 from J; bases not matched to a gene: 4. The CDR3 covers 17 residues. CDR1 is SGDLS, CDR2 YYNGEE, per germline.

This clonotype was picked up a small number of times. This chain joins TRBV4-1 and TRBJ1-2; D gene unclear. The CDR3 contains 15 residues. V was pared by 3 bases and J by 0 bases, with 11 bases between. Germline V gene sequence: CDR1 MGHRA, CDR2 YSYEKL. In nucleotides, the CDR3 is TGCGCCAGCAGCCAGACGCTTCAGACTAACTATGGCTACACCTTC. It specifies CASSQTLQTNYGYTF.

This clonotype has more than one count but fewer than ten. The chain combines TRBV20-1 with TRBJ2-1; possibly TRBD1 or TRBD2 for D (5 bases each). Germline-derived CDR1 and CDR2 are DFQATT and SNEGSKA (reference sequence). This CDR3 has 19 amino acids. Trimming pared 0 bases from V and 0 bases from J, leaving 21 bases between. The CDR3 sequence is CSARDLGGMNPNSYNEQFF. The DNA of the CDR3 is TGCAGTGCTAGAGATCTTGGGGGAATGAACCCGAACTCCTACAATGAGCAGTTCTTC.

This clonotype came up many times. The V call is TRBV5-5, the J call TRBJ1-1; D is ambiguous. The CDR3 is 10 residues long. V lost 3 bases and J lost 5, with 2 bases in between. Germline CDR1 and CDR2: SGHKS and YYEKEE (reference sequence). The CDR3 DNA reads TGTGCCAGCAGCTGGACTGAAGCTTTCTTT. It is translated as CASSWTEAFF.

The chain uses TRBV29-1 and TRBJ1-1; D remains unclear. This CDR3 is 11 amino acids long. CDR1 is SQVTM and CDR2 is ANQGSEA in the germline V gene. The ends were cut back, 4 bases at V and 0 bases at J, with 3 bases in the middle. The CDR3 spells CSVGMNTEAFF. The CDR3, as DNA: TGCAGCGTTGGTATGAACACTGAAGCTTTCTTT.

The CDR3 nucleotides read TGTGCCAGCAGTGAACTCCTCGGAGGGTCGAACAATGAGCAGTTCTTC. Translating gives CASSELLGGSNNEQFF. V usage is TRBV2 and J usage is TRBJ2-1, with D possibly matching TRBD2 (6 bases). Germline V gene sequence: CDR1 SNHLY, CDR2 FYNNEI. V shed 2 bases and J shed 5 bases, with 16 bases lying between them. This CDR3 is built from 16 residues.